Reported below is one T cell receptor (beta chain). In the original processing: How many nucleated cells were present was estimated from reference gene primer amplification. Clones were read by immunoSEQ multiplex PCR, and TCRdb kept only the in-frame ones, dropping some. For V, J and clone size, that table is used; D and trimming come from the DNA. The data contain about 99,000 clones, around 86% of them singletons. V lost 6 bases to trimming and J lost 7 bases; unmatched junction nucleotides: 5. The CDR3 runs to 15 residues. Germline values: CDR1 LNHNV, CDR2 YYDKDF (reference sequence). The record originates from a study of blood T cell repertoires in COVID-19. Study background: The origin of the acute and convalescent COVID-19 samples was the United States, Italy and Spain. T cells, B-cell-depleted T cells, or PBMCs provided the cDNA or gDNA that served as material.

This TCR was sampled from a man aged 50 to 59 with acute or convalescent COVID-19. The V and J genes are TRBV15 and TRBJ2-1; TRBD2 aligns across 14 bases. What was sequenced was peripheral blood. The CDR3 DNA sequence: TGTGCCACCAGGCTGGGACTAGCGGGAGTTAATGAGCAGTTCTTC. It is translated as CATRLGLAGVNEQFF. The full variable domain, completed using reference TRBV15 and TRBJ2-1, is DAMVIQNPRYQVTQFGKPVTLSCSQTLNHNVMYWYQQKSSQAPKLLFHYYDKDFNNEADTPDNFQSRRPNTSFCFLDIRSPGLGDTAMYLCATRLGLAGVNEQFFGPGTRLTVL.